This is a list of T cell receptor beta chains from one sample in a study of Graves' ophthalmopathy and Graves' hyperthyroidism. Each CDR3 protein is one row after TCRdb ran MiXCR on the multiplex PCR reads. This sample has approximately 700,000 distinct CDR3 sequences, with roughly two fifths found just once. The sequenced sample was peripheral blood. These receptors were taken from an adult man with Graves' ophthalmopathy. CDR3s include the opening cysteine and the closing phenylalanine or tryptophan. Fields, in order: D gene, V gene, J gene, clone size, CDR3 protein, CDR3 DNA. D genes are given only for firm matches. Size values are once, few and many counts, or a class for expanded clones, and some rows have none.

d_gene: .; v_gene: TRBV29-1; j_gene: TRBJ1-2; abundance: many; CDR3aa: CSVVGGSANYGYTF; CDR3nt: TGCAGCGTTGTAGGAGGCTCAGCTAACTATGGCTACACCTTC
d_gene: .; v_gene: TRBV29-1; j_gene: TRBJ1-5; abundance: .; CDR3aa: CSLSGSSNQPQHF; CDR3nt: TGCAGCTTAAGTGGCAGTAGCAATCAGCCCCAGCATTTT
d_gene: .; v_gene: TRBV11-2; j_gene: TRBJ2-2; abundance: .; CDR3aa: CASSSTGTLNTGELFF; CDR3nt: TGTGCCAGCAGCTCAACCGGGACATTGAACACCGGGGAGCTGTTTTTT
d_gene: .; v_gene: TRBV29-1; j_gene: TRBJ2-5; abundance: .; CDR3aa: CSVEDANTGEQYF; CDR3nt: TGCAGCGTTGAGGACGCGAACACCGGGGAGCAGTACTTC
d_gene: TRBD1; v_gene: TRBV7-2; j_gene: TRBJ2-6; abundance: few; CDR3aa: CASSLGSGTGVPGANVLTF; CDR3nt: TGTGCCAGCAGCTTAGGATCCGGGACAGGGGTACCTGGGGCCAACGTCCTGACTTTC
d_gene: .; v_gene: TRBV2; j_gene: TRBJ2-5; abundance: many; CDR3aa: CASSDGPETQYF; CDR3nt: TGTGCCAGCAGTGATGGCCCAGAGACCCAGTACTTC
d_gene: .; v_gene: TRBV19; j_gene: TRBJ1-5; abundance: .; CDR3aa: CASSAGANQPQHF; CDR3nt: TGTGCCAGTAGTGCAGGTGCCAATCAGCCCCAGCATTTT
d_gene: .; v_gene: TRBV12-3/TRBV12-4; j_gene: TRBJ2-7; abundance: .; CDR3aa: CASGLVAVTYEQYF; CDR3nt: TGTGCTAGTGGTTTAGTGGCAGTAACCTACGAGCAGTACTTC
d_gene: TRBD2; v_gene: TRBV20-1; j_gene: TRBJ2-1; abundance: few; CDR3aa: CSATGLAGNEQFF; CDR3nt: TGCAGTGCTACGGGACTAGCTGGGAATGAGCAGTTCTTC
d_gene: TRBD2; v_gene: TRBV20-1; j_gene: TRBJ2-7; abundance: few; CDR3aa: CSASAGVERAYEQYF; CDR3nt: TGCAGTGCTAGCGCGGGAGTGGAGCGCGCCTACGAGCAGTACTTC
d_gene: TRBD1; v_gene: TRBV29-1; j_gene: TRBJ2-7; abundance: .; CDR3aa: CSWGQFYEQYF; CDR3nt: TGCAGCTGGGGACAGTTTTACGAGCAGTACTTC
d_gene: .; v_gene: TRBV7-2; j_gene: TRBJ1-4; abundance: .; CDR3aa: CASSCIGSLNEKLFF; CDR3nt: TGTGCCAGCAGCTGCATCGGGTCCCTTAATGAAAAACTGTTTTTT
d_gene: .; v_gene: TRBV7-2; j_gene: TRBJ1-5; abundance: many; CDR3aa: CASSLTGNNQPQHF; CDR3nt: TGTGCCAGCAGCTTGACCGGGAACAATCAGCCCCAGCATTTT
d_gene: TRBD2; v_gene: TRBV12-3/TRBV12-4; j_gene: TRBJ2-5; abundance: few; CDR3aa: CASSLLVGLARETQYF; CDR3nt: TGTGCCAGCAGTTTATTGGTGGGACTAGCGAGGGAGACCCAGTACTTC
d_gene: .; v_gene: TRBV6-6; j_gene: TRBJ1-2; abundance: .; CDR3aa: CASSRRTAGYTF; CDR3nt: TGTGCCAGCAGTCGGCGGACGGCTGGCTACACCTTC
d_gene: TRBD2; v_gene: TRBV20-1; j_gene: TRBJ2-7; abundance: .; CDR3aa: CSATPWLAGGPGNYEQYF; CDR3nt: TGCAGTGCTACCCCTTGGCTAGCGGGAGGGCCGGGAAACTACGAGCAGTACTTC
d_gene: .; v_gene: TRBV29-1; j_gene: TRBJ2-7; abundance: few; CDR3aa: CSSRDPPRTGFYEQYF; CDR3nt: TGCAGCTCCCGGGACCCCCCTAGGACTGGCTTCTACGAGCAGTACTTC
d_gene: TRBD1; v_gene: TRBV11-2; j_gene: TRBJ1-6; abundance: many; CDR3aa: CASIGTGDSPLHF; CDR3nt: TGTGCCAGCATAGGGACAGGGGATTCACCCCTCCACTTT
d_gene: TRBD2; v_gene: TRBV7-9; j_gene: TRBJ2-7; abundance: few; CDR3aa: CASSAAGGFEQYF; CDR3nt: TGTGCCAGCAGCGCAGCGGGGGGGTTCGAGCAGTACTTC
d_gene: TRBD1; v_gene: TRBV10-3; j_gene: TRBJ2-7; abundance: .; CDR3aa: CASSEETGARYEQYF; CDR3nt: TGTGCCAGCAGTGAGGAGACAGGGGCTAGGTACGAGCAGTACTTC
d_gene: .; v_gene: TRBV7-9; j_gene: TRBJ1-1; abundance: many; CDR3aa: CASSPQGLGTEAFF; CDR3nt: TGTGCCAGCAGCCCCCAGGGTTTGGGCACTGAAGCTTTCTTT
d_gene: .; v_gene: TRBV7-2; j_gene: TRBJ2-7; abundance: .; CDR3aa: CASSQDSHNSYEQYF; CDR3nt: TGTGCCAGCAGCCAAGACTCGCACAATTCCTACGAGCAGTACTTC
d_gene: .; v_gene: TRBV20-1; j_gene: TRBJ2-5; abundance: many; CDR3aa: CSARGHTQETQYF; CDR3nt: TGCAGTGCTAGGGGCCATACTCAAGAGACCCAGTACTTC
d_gene: .; v_gene: TRBV4-2; j_gene: TRBJ1-2; abundance: few; CDR3aa: CASSRSLGGTTNYGYTF; CDR3nt: TGTGCCAGCAGCCGGTCCCTCGGGGGCACAACTAACTATGGCTACACCTTC
d_gene: .; v_gene: TRBV7-9; j_gene: TRBJ1-4; abundance: many; CDR3aa: CASSETDSLNEKLFF; CDR3nt: TGTGCCAGCAGCGAAACGGACAGCTTAAATGAAAAACTGTTTTTT